These 30 T cell receptor beta chains came from one sample sequenced in a study of shared clonotypes between healthy human individuals. Cells designated naive CD8 were CD45RO-negative and were positively selected for CCR7, with terminally differentiated effector memory CD45RA+ cells excluded. Assay used: immunoSEQ multiplex PCR; TCRdb lists only in-frame clones, some missing. This table holds about 2.1 million clones, roughly 91% found once. Sequenced material: naive CD8+ T cells from PBMCs. These receptors were taken from a man aged 18 to 30 in good health. Some clones in this sample may be carry-over from other donors' samples.

The genes are TRBV5-1 and TRBJ1-1, with TRBD1 identical over 7 bases. The CDR3 extends over 13 amino acids. Germline V CDR1 and CDR2: SGHRS, YFSETQ. The V and J ends lost 3 bases and 7 bases, in that order; junction bases with no gene match: 6. This CDR3 is CASSSEDRSEAFF. Here the CDR3 DNA reads TGCGCCAGCAGCTCTGAGGACAGGAGTGAAGCTTTCTTT.

In DNA form, the CDR3 reads TGCAGCGTGGGAGGGACCGGAGAGTACGAGCAGTACTTC. As protein: CSVGGTGEYEQYF. The chain joins TRBV29-1 to TRBJ2-7, with TRBD2 identical over 7 bases. This CDR3 spans 13 amino acids. V was pared by 6 bases and J by 4 bases, with 9 bases of the junction left unmatched. Germline CDR1 and CDR2: SQVTM and ANQGSEA.

The rearrangement links TRBV27 to TRBJ1-5; 10 nucleotides match TRBD1. V trimming: 2 bases; J trimming: 9 bases; junction bases outside the gene matches: 7. This CDR3 spans 15 amino acids. From germline, CDR1 is MNHEY and CDR2 SMNVEV (reference sequence). The CDR3 nucleotides are TGTGCCAGCAGTTTAAGGGACAGGGGCCAATGGCCCCAGCATTTT. Its protein is CASSLRDRGQWPQHF.

The gene calls are TRBV30 and TRBJ1-1; the match to TRBD1 covers 12 bases. CDR3 length: 13 residues. In germline, CDR1 is GTSNPN, CDR2 SVGIG (reference sequence). V shed 4 bases, J shed 6 bases, and the junction held 3 bases outside the gene matches. CDR3 amino acids: CAWMGQGASEAFF. DNA for the CDR3: TGTGCCTGGATGGGACAGGGGGCCTCTGAAGCTTTCTTT.

The chain employs TRBV27 and TRBJ2-7, with TRBD1 as a possible D gene (6 bases). The V gene lost 11 bases and the J gene lost 2 bases, with 22 bases spanning the gap. The CDR3 is made up of 15 amino acids. CDR1 is MNHEY and CDR2 is SMNVEV in the germline V gene (reference sequence). The CDR3 loop is CASSPARGGTYEQYF. In nucleotides, the CDR3 is TGTGCCTCCTCACCGGCGCGAGGGGGAACCTACGAGCAGTACTTC.

This clone was seen a single time. The chain recombines TRBV2 with TRBJ1-5; 8 bases fit TRBD1. Per the germline V gene, CDR1 is SNHLY and CDR2 is FYNNEI. V gave up 6 bases and J gave up 5 bases; unmatched junction bases: 3. The length of the CDR3 is 13 residues. This CDR3 reads CASRGGQDQPQHF. CDR3 in DNA: TGTGCCAGCAGGGGGGGACAGGATCAGCCCCAGCATTTT.

V gene TRBV9 combines with J gene TRBJ2-3, with D possibly TRBD2 on 5 matching bases. Trimming removed 0 bases from V and 0 bases from J, with 17 bases in between. Per germline, CDR1 SGDLS and CDR2 YYNGEE. The CDR3 totals 18 residues. DNA for the CDR3: TGTGCCAGCAGCGTAGTAGACGGCAGACTAACTAGCACAGATACGCAGTATTTT. Translating it yields CASSVVDGRLTSTDTQYF. Full variable domain (remainder filled in from reference TRBV9 and TRBJ2-3): DSGVTQTPKHLITATGQRVTLRCSPRSGDLSVYWYQQSLDQGLQFLIQYYNGEERAKGNILERFSAQQFPDLHSELNLSSLELGDSALYFCASSVVDGRLTSTDTQYFGPGTRLTVL.

The chain couples TRBV4-2 to TRBJ2-2, with 7 bases aligning to TRBD1. CDR1 is LGHNA, CDR2 YNFKEQ, per germline. This CDR3 has 14 residues. With V trimmed by 4 bases and J by 2 bases, 1 base remained unmatched. Here the CDR3 reads CASSLGGNTGELFF. CDR3 sequence (DNA): TGTGCCAGCAGCCTAGGGGGCAACACCGGGGAGCTGTTTTTT.

V and J are TRBV19 and TRBJ1-1, with a weak D call TRBD1 (6 bases). V gave up 5 bases and J gave up 4 bases, with 11 bases separating them. The CDR3 loop spans 13 amino acids. The germline CDR1 and CDR2 sequences are LNHDA and SQIVND (reference sequence). The CDR3 coding sequence is TGTGCCAGTAGTGACACAGGGAGCACTGAAGCTTTCTTT. It specifies CASSDTGSTEAFF.

The J gene is TRBJ2-1, the V gene TRBV11-2, with D perhaps being TRBD1 or TRBD2 (5 bases each). Germline CDR1 and CDR2: SGHAT and FQNNGV. The V end was cut by 0 bases, the J end by 2 bases, with 23 bases between. The CDR3 runs to 20 residues. The CDR3 reads CASSLEALVPGSRTYNEQFF. Here the CDR3 DNA reads TGTGCCAGCAGCTTAGAAGCCCTCGTGCCAGGGAGTAGGACCTACAATGAGCAGTTCTTC.

This clone came up once. The V call is TRBV29-1, the J call TRBJ2-1; D may match TRBD1 or TRBD2 (5 bases each). Deletions cut 5 bases from V and 8 bases from J, with 16 bases between. Germline CDR1 is SQVTM and CDR2 is ANQGSEA. The CDR3 is 13 amino acids. This CDR3 reads CSVWGKLRDEQFF. CDR3 nucleotide sequence: TGCAGCGTTTGGGGGAAGCTTAGGGATGAGCAGTTCTTC.

This chain uses TRBV19 with TRBJ2-3; TRBD1 agrees at 8 bases. Germline V gene data show CDR1 as LNHDA and CDR2 as SQIVND (reference sequence). The V and J ends lost 3 bases and 4 bases, in that order; junction bases with no gene match: 3. This CDR3 is 14 amino acids long. CDR3 DNA: TGTGCCAGTAGTATCAGGGGGCCGGCAGATACGCAGTATTTT. Protein product: CASSIRGPADTQYF.

The genes are TRBV29-1 and TRBJ2-1; D may be TRBD1 or TRBD2 (5 bases each). Germline assignment: CDR1 SQVTM and CDR2 ANQGSEA. V was clipped by 7 bases and J by 7 bases, with 11 bases between them. This CDR3 spans 11 amino acids. The chain's CDR3 is CSAGTRNEQFF. The CDR3 DNA follows: TGCAGCGCCGGGACCCGAAATGAGCAGTTCTTC.

The chain couples TRBV7-6 to TRBJ2-7; 8 bases agree with TRBD1. Germline CDR1 and CDR2: SGHVS and FNYEAQ. V lost 4 bases, J lost 3 bases, and 5 bases stayed unmatched. CDR3 size: 14 residues. This CDR3 is CASSSRDRNYEQYF. In nucleotides, the CDR3 is TGTGCCAGCAGCTCTAGGGACAGGAACTACGAGCAGTACTTC.

This chain links TRBV14 with TRBJ2-7; D is tentatively TRBD1 or TRBD2 (5 bases each). The CDR3 runs to 15 residues. V was trimmed by 4 bases and J by 2 bases, leaving 15 bases between them. Germline V gives CDR1 SGHDN, CDR2 FVKESK. The CDR3 nucleotides are TGTGCCAGCAGCCCGATGGGGACGGGACCCTACGAGCAGTACTTC. This gives the protein CASSPMGTGPYEQYF.

The rearrangement uses TRBV7-6 and TRBJ2-2, with 8 bases matching TRBD1. Germline V gene lookup returns CDR1 SGHVS and CDR2 FNYEAQ. The junction had 2 bases not matched to a gene; V was cut back by 5 bases and J by 0 bases. CDR3 length equals 15 residues. This chain's CDR3 is CASSQTGANTGELFF. CDR3 coding DNA: TGTGCCAGCAGCCAGACAGGGGCGAACACCGGGGAGCTGTTTTTT.

As regards this clone: This sample includes further DNA sequences coding for the same CDR3. This sequence joins TRBV6-5 and TRBJ2-3; D is uncertain. Trimming took off 2 bases at V and 5 bases at J, with 8 bases between the two ends. There are 13 residues in the CDR3. Germline loops: CDR1 MNHEY, CDR2 SVGAGI. The CDR3, as DNA: TGTGCCAGCAGTTACCGGGTGGGAGATACGCAGTATTTT. Protein product: CASSYRVGDTQYF.

CDR3 sequence reads: CASSLVRTVRTDTQYF. The CDR3 nucleotides read TGTGCCAGCAGCTTAGTTCGGACGGTCCGCACAGATACGCAGTATTTT. This rearrangement joins TRBV11-3 to TRBJ2-3, with D hard to call. Germline CDR1 SGHNT, CDR2 YENEEA. This CDR3 spans 16 amino acids. V gave up 1 base and J gave up 1 base, with 12 bases separating them.

This chain uses TRBV7-6 with TRBJ1-4; 10 nucleotides agree with TRBD1. The CDR3 is 19 residues long. The junction had 16 bases not matched to a gene; V was cut back by 5 bases and J by 4 bases. CDR1 and CDR2 (germline): SGHVS, FNYEAQ. The CDR3: CASSPTLRTGGSINEKLFF. CDR3 DNA: TGTGCCAGCAGCCCAACCTTGAGGACAGGGGGTTCGATTAATGAAAAACTGTTTTTT.

The chain uses TRBV7-6 and TRBJ2-3; D is tentatively TRBD1 or TRBD2 (5 bases each). The V gene's germline CDR1 is SGHVS and CDR2 FNYEAQ. Trimming cost V 7 bases and J 3 bases, with 17 bases left between them. CDR3 length equals 15 residues. CDR3 loop: CASTPNGAGTDTQYF. The CDR3 DNA sequence: TGTGCCAGCACCCCAAACGGGGCAGGGACAGATACGCAGTATTTT.

The chain has TRBV27 and TRBJ2-1, with 10 nucleotides matching TRBD2. The CDR3 has 15 residues. Germline V gene sequence: CDR1 MNHEY, CDR2 SMNVEV (reference sequence). J gave up 6 bases and V 6 bases, and 8 bases lay outside the gene matches. As DNA, the CDR3 is TGTGCCAGCAGCCTAAATAGCGGGAGGAGCAATGAGCAGTTCTTC. Translating gives CASSLNSGRSNEQFF.

This clone was found a few times. In the same sample, other DNA sequences code for this CDR3. This chain joins TRBV5-1 and TRBJ1-1; D possibly corresponds to TRBD1 (6 bases). CDR1 and CDR2 from the germline V gene are SGHRS and YFSETQ. V lost 2 bases and J lost 8, with 7 bases in between. This CDR3 region has 11 residues. CDR3 loop: CASSFGTEAFF. The CDR3, as DNA: TGCGCCAGCAGCTTCGGGACAGAAGCTTTCTTT.

With respect to this clone: Other DNA sequences in this sample translate to the same CDR3. V is TRBV9 and J is TRBJ2-7, with D possibly TRBD2 on 6 matching bases. The length of the CDR3 is 14 residues. The germline V and J ends were trimmed by 0 bases and 3 bases, with 10 bases remaining between them. CDR1 and CDR2 from the germline V gene are SGDLS and YYNGEE. In nucleotides, the CDR3 is TGTGCCAGCAGCGTAGGAGGAGGGGACTACGAGCAGTACTTC. Its translation is CASSVGGGDYEQYF.

DNA for the CDR3: TGTGCCAGCAGCTACACAGGGTTCTACGAGCAGTACTTC. Translation: CASSYTGFYEQYF. The chain employs TRBV5-6 and TRBJ2-7; a possible D gene is TRBD1 (6 bases). Per germline, CDR1 SGHDT and CDR2 YYEEEE. Trimming removed 3 bases at V and 3 bases at J, with 10 bases between. This CDR3 is built from 13 residues.

V gene TRBV2 combines with J gene TRBJ1-2; D is unclear. V was trimmed by 8 bases and J by 0 bases, leaving 10 bases between them. CDR3 size: 13 residues. Looked up from germline, CDR1 is SNHLY and CDR2 is FYNNEI. The DNA of the CDR3 is TGTGCCAGCCTAATCCGGTCTAACTATGGCTACACCTTC. Its translation is CASLIRSNYGYTF.

The V and J genes are TRBV4-2 and TRBJ2-1; TRBD2 matches at 10 bases. Germline loops: CDR1 LGHNA, CDR2 YNFKEQ. This CDR3 spans 16 amino acids. V shed 4 bases, J shed 1 base, and the junction held 4 bases outside the gene matches. Here the CDR3 reads CASSPSLAGSYNEQFF. For the CDR3, the DNA is TGTGCCAGCAGCCCCTCACTAGCGGGGTCCTACAATGAGCAGTTCTTC.

The chain has TRBV15 and TRBJ1-5; D perhaps matches TRBD1 (6 bases). The CDR3 is made up of 17 amino acids. Germline V gene data show CDR1 as LNHNV and CDR2 as YYDKDF (reference sequence). Between the trimmed V and J ends, which lost 3 bases and 4 bases, there was a span of 19 bases. DNA for the CDR3: TGTGCCACCAGCAGGGCTTCCGGGACACTACCAAATCAGCCCCAGCATTTT. Translation: CATSRASGTLPNQPQHF.

The rearrangement joins TRBV2 to TRBJ2-7; TRBD1 matches at 9 bases. J gave up 6 bases and V 3 bases, and 9 bases lay outside the gene matches. The CDR3 has 15 amino acids. Germline values: CDR1 SNHLY, CDR2 FYNNEI. The chain's CDR3 is CASSEGPGQGREQYF. For the CDR3, the DNA is TGTGCCAGCAGTGAGGGTCCGGGACAGGGTCGCGAGCAGTACTTC.

V gene TRBV19 combines with J gene TRBJ2-2; D remains ambiguous. Trimming cost V 2 bases and J 2 bases, with 15 bases left between them. The CDR3 runs to 17 residues. CDR1 and CDR2 (germline): LNHDA, SQIVND (reference sequence). In DNA, the CDR3 is TGTGCCAGTAGTATAATCTACCGGAGCGCTAACACCGGGGAGCTGTTTTTT. It codes for CASSIIYRSANTGELFF.

This chain joins TRBV7-9 and TRBJ2-5, with D possibly called TRBD1 or TRBD2 (5 bases each). Germline CDR1 reads SEHNR; CDR2 reads FQNEAQ (reference sequence). V was shortened by 8 bases and J by 5 bases, with 12 bases between the two germline ends. This CDR3 is 12 amino acids long. The CDR3 loop is CASVHEGETQYF. CDR3 bases: TGTGCCAGCGTGCACGAGGGGGAGACCCAGTACTTC.